This is a list of T cell receptor beta chains from one sample in a study of T cells after yellow fever vaccination. TCRdb called the 5' RACE reads again in MiXCR, with one record for every CDR3 protein. The data contain more than 300,000 distinct CDR3 sequences, over 8.5% of them singletons. The sequenced sample was CD4+ T cells sorted from PBMCs, obtained 45 days after the yellow fever booster vaccination. All receptors derive from a young man who received the YFV17D yellow fever vaccine. Both conserved end residues are part of each CDR3. Each record gives: V gene, D gene, clone size, CDR3 length, J gene, CDR3 DNA, CDR3 protein. A D gene is named only where the DNA matches it firmly. Expanded clones get a size class; other rows say once, few or many, or leave the size out.

v_call: TRBV12-5
d_call: NA
clone_size: NA
cdr3_length: 14
j_call: TRBJ1-2
cdr3_nt: TGTGCTAGTGGCCCTAGTGGGGGCGAAAAAGGCTACACCTTC
cdr3_aa: CASGPSGGEKGYTF

v_call: TRBV7-7
d_call: NA
clone_size: NA
cdr3_length: 14
j_call: TRBJ2-6
cdr3_nt: TGTGCCAGCAGCTCAGATTCTGGGGCCAACGTCCTGACTTTC
cdr3_aa: CASSSDSGANVLTF

v_call: TRBV20-1
d_call: NA
clone_size: NA
cdr3_length: 17
j_call: TRBJ2-1
cdr3_nt: TGCAGTGCTAGAGCTACTTCCGTCGCTAGATCCCCCAATGAGCAGTTCTTC
cdr3_aa: CSARATSVARSPNEQFF

v_call: TRBV4-1
d_call: NA
clone_size: few
cdr3_length: 16
j_call: TRBJ2-1
cdr3_nt: TGCGCCAGCAGCCACCCTGAGAAACCCTCCTACAATGAGCAGTTCTTC
cdr3_aa: CASSHPEKPSYNEQFF

v_call: TRBV4-3
d_call: NA
clone_size: NA
cdr3_length: 13
j_call: TRBJ1-1
cdr3_nt: TGCGCCAGCAGCCAAGATCCCGAATCTGAAGCTTTCTTT
cdr3_aa: CASSQDPESEAFF

v_call: TRBV4-2
d_call: NA
clone_size: few
cdr3_length: 14
j_call: TRBJ2-5
cdr3_nt: TGTGCCAGCAGCCAAGCGACAGGCCAAGAGACCCAGTACTTC
cdr3_aa: CASSQATGQETQYF

v_call: TRBV6-6
d_call: NA
clone_size: NA
cdr3_length: 14
j_call: TRBJ2-5
cdr3_nt: TGTGCCAGCAGAGAGGACAAATGGGAAGAGACCCAGTACTTC
cdr3_aa: CASREDKWEETQYF

v_call: TRBV9
d_call: NA
clone_size: few
cdr3_length: 16
j_call: TRBJ1-2
cdr3_nt: TGTGCCAGCAGCGTCGCGCGCCGGGGAGCTAACTATGGCTACACCTTC
cdr3_aa: CASSVARRGANYGYTF

v_call: TRBV7-9
d_call: NA
clone_size: few
cdr3_length: 13
j_call: TRBJ2-5
cdr3_nt: TGTGCCAGCAGCCAAGATGACTGGGGGACCCAGTACTTC
cdr3_aa: CASSQDDWGTQYF

v_call: TRBV9
d_call: NA
clone_size: NA
cdr3_length: 14
j_call: TRBJ1-6
cdr3_nt: TGTGCCAGCAGCGTAGAAGCTTTTAATTCACCCCTCCACTTT
cdr3_aa: CASSVEAFNSPLHF

v_call: TRBV24-1
d_call: NA
clone_size: NA
cdr3_length: 17
j_call: TRBJ2-5
cdr3_nt: TGTGCCACCAGTGATGGGGGAAGCGTGGGCGGACAAGAGACCCAGTACTTC
cdr3_aa: CATSDGGSVGGQETQYF

v_call: TRBV4-2
d_call: NA
clone_size: NA
cdr3_length: 14
j_call: TRBJ2-7
cdr3_nt: TGTGCCAGCAGCCAGTCCTGGGGCTTGGGCGAGCAGTACTTC
cdr3_aa: CASSQSWGLGEQYF

v_call: TRBV29-1
d_call: NA
clone_size: few
cdr3_length: 14
j_call: TRBJ2-7
cdr3_nt: TGCAGCGTTGAAAGAACAGAAAGCCCCTACGAGCAGTACTTC
cdr3_aa: CSVERTESPYEQYF

v_call: TRBV11-2
d_call: NA
clone_size: NA
cdr3_length: 14
j_call: TRBJ2-1
cdr3_nt: TGTGCCAGCAGCTTGCGGACAAGGGACAATGAGCAGTTCTTC
cdr3_aa: CASSLRTRDNEQFF

v_call: TRBV20-1
d_call: NA
clone_size: NA
cdr3_length: 12
j_call: TRBJ2-7
cdr3_nt: TGCAGTGCTAGGCACCGGGAGAGCGAGCAGTACTTC
cdr3_aa: CSARHRESEQYF